This T cell receptor beta chain was retrieved from a study of blood T cell repertoires in COVID-19. Per the study methods: Cell counts per sample came from amplifying reference gene primers. The protocol was immunoSEQ multiplex PCR, while the TCRdb copy is restricted to in-frame clones and leaves out a portion. V and J calls and clone size are those listed in that table; D and trimming were worked out from the DNA. The sample shows 200,000 to 250,000 clones, 65% to 90% of them seen only once. The germline V gene encodes CDR1 LGHNA and CDR2 YSLEER. The CDR3 has 16 residues. Trimming took off 0 bases at V and 2 bases at J, with 11 bases between the two ends. Participant-given clinical history determined each cohort assignment.

This TCR came from a woman aged 35 to 49 with acute COVID-19. V gene TRBV4-3 combines with J gene TRBJ1-3; D may be TRBD1 (5 bases). The sequenced material came from PBMCs or T cells enriched from blood (not recorded which). The CDR3 nucleotides read TGCGCCAGCAGCCAAGATACAGGTCATCCTGGAAACACCATATATTTT. This codes for CASSQDTGHPGNTIYF.